The T cell receptor beta chain described here comes from a study of response to subunit inactivated influenza vaccine. This clonotype was seen ten or more times. Its antigen is not known. Study-level points and caveats: Each seasonal influenza vaccination, the authors suggested, recruits few new T cells.

TCRdb used MiXCR to reprocess the RT-PCR reads, holding one entry per CDR3 protein. Of 150,000 to 200,000 distinct CDR3 sequences in the sample, approximately 12% were seen once. The germline V gene has CDR1 MNHNS and CDR2 SASEGT. The V and J ends lost 4 bases and 4 bases, in that order; junction bases with no gene match: 7. This CDR3 has 15 amino acids. The sample was also linked to a second study, of T cells expressing NK-cell markers. This second study says: Researchers built TCR beta cDNA using 5'RACE template switching with UMIs. The authors derived TCR beta repertoires from sorted CD3+CD56+NKG2C+, CD3+CD56+NKG2C- and CD3+CD56-NKG2C+ T cells. Of CD8+ T cells, roughly 1.0-7.0% belonged to dominant NKG2C+ clonotypes in several donors.

The clonotype comes from a man aged 45-65 years who received an inactivated influenza vaccine. The V and J genes are TRBV6-1 and TRBJ2-1, with 7 bases that match TRBD1. The sequencing used CD8+ T cells sorted from PBMCs, collected 11 to 12 days after vaccination. Here the CDR3 DNA reads TGTGCCAGCAGTGGTGAAGGGGGCTATTACAATGAGCAGTTCTTC. This codes for CASSGEGGYYNEQFF.